This T cell receptor (beta chain) was captured in a study of Ad26.COV2.S vaccination and SARS-CoV-2 variants. Points from the study as a whole: Reports say spike-specific CD8+ and CD4+ T cell responses covered substantial breadth after vaccination. People who got the vaccine had more spike-specific TCR breadth than people who got placebo. Researchers reported similar non-spike TCR breadth in vaccine and placebo recipients.

Repertoires were generated with immunoSEQ multiplex PCR, while TCRdb's copy carries only in-frame clones and drops some. Among over 400,000 clones listed, about 90% were seen once. Germline V lookup: CDR1 SGHNT, CDR2 YYREEE (reference sequence). The CDR3 covers 14 residues. V was shortened by 4 bases and J by 0 bases, with 11 bases between the two germline ends. The treatment was: 15 to 20 received Ad26.COV2.S at low or high dose, single or two shots; several received placebo; per-sample allocation not given. Sampling happened 63 days after the first vaccine or placebo injection. Note on this clone: What it binds is not known.

The genes are TRBV5-4 and TRBJ2-7, with D maybe TRBD2 (6 bases). This receptor was identified in a person between 18 and 60 years old who received the Ad26.COV2.S COVID-19 vaccine or a placebo. The sequenced sample was peripheral blood, obtained in a trial of Ad26.COV2.S vaccine versus placebo. The CDR3 sequence is CASSAGPSSYEQYF. The CDR3, as DNA: TGTGCCAGCAGCGCGGGGCCTAGCTCCTACGAGCAGTACTTC. The full variable domain, completed using reference TRBV5-4 and TRBJ2-7, is ETGVTQSPTHLIKTRGQQVTLRCSSQSGHNTVSWYQQALGQGPQFIFQYYREEENGRGNFPPRFSGLQFPNYSSELNVNALELDDSALYLCASSAGPSSYEQYFGPGTRLTVT.